The source of this T cell receptor beta chain is a study of cytomegalovirus exposure and HLA in healthy donors. Whole-study results and caveats: A few of the chains that were CMV-associated were confirmed in vitro to be specific for CMV antigens.

The donors gave bone marrow, and they were healthy. Donors had nominal health at sampling but likely had unrecorded immune exposures. The germline V gene has CDR1 SNHLY and CDR2 FYNNEI. CDR3 length equals 10 residues. The V end was cut by 6 bases, the J end by 7 bases, with 6 bases between. Notes on this clone: Its matching antigen is unknown.

The PCR used 60 Vbeta and 13 Jbeta primers. Sequencing was performed with immunoSEQ multiplex PCR; in TCRdb, only in-frame clones are kept and a portion is missing. The sample lists approximately 130,000 clones, under 90% occurring once. V and J are TRBV2 and TRBJ1-1; D unclear. The sequence came from a man aged 18 to 29 in good health and CMV-seronegative. Sequenced input: PBMCs. The CDR3 bases are TGTGCCAGCAGGTACGGTGAAGCTTTCTTT. Its protein product is CASRYGEAFF.